This paragraph covers one T cell receptor beta chain sequence. Its antigen is currently unknown. This sample is drawn from a study of T cells in Graves' hyperthyroidism and ophthalmopathy. General study findings and limits: Most thyroid-expanded clonotypes above 0.001 were also found in blood.

RNA transcripts provided the source from which TCR beta CDR3 regions were amplified. Carried out on the TCR CDR3, a first-round RT-PCR used the HTBI primer set. MiXCR was run by TCRdb on the multiplex PCR reads, yielding one entry per CDR3 protein. The sample yields approximately 370,000 distinct CDR3 sequences, approximately 15% seen once. Hyperthyroidism of Graves' type that showed no ophthalmopathy progression within 18 months was stable. Clinical symptoms, serum thyroxine and TRAb, thyroid ultrasound and orbital computed tomography were used for the diagnoses. Fresh peripheral blood, about 9.6 ml, yielded the PBMCs. The V gene lost 7 bases and the J gene lost 1 base, with 4 bases spanning the gap. CDR3 length: 11 amino acids. Germline CDR1 and CDR2: MDHEN and SYDVKM.

This receptor was identified in a woman aged 25 to 39 with Graves' hyperthyroidism. J is TRBJ1-1 and V is TRBV28; D is ambiguous. The sequenced sample was blood. The CDR3 is CASNANTEAFF. The CDR3 region has the DNA TGTGCCAGCAACGCGAACACTGAAGCTTTCTTT. Using reference TRBV28 and TRBJ1-1 for the parts outside the CDR3, the full variable domain is DVKVTQSSRYLVKRTGEKVFLECVQDMDHENMFWYRQDPGLGLRLIYFSYDVKMKEKGDIPEGYSVSREKKERFSLILESASTNQTSMYLCASNANTEAFFGQGTRLTVV.